This entry describes one T cell receptor beta chain. Its antigen is currently not known. There are no base qualities to consult, and no much larger clone falls within one base. This sample is part of a study of T-cell memory formation after mild COVID-19 (dated by TCRdb to about 2021). With regard to the full study: TCR sequence clusters from the two donors were found to be largely donor specific. T-cell clones expanding and contracting after mild COVID-19 in a couple of donors were tracked by longitudinal TCRalpha and TCRbeta repertoire sequencing. Two young, previously healthy adult volunteers, one female and one male, were included in the cohort.

Ficoll-Paque density gradient centrifugation was used to isolate PBMCs. TCRdb shows the sequencer as Illumina NovaSeq 6000. TCRalpha and TCRbeta cDNA libraries were built by 5'RACE with constant-segment primers, adding sample barcodes and unique molecular identifiers. RNA was extracted from every sample with Trizol reagent. Libraries were amplified in two PCR steps, with a second sample barcode and Illumina TruSeq adapters added in the second step. The libraries were sequenced on an Illumina NovaSeq using 2 x 150 bp paired-end reads. As for the authors' bioinformatics: Reads were demultiplexed and collapsed into UMI-guided consensus sequences with migec v1.2.7. With mixcr v2.1.11, UMI consensuses were aligned to TRA and TRB V and J templates and assembled into clonotypes. A clonotype was counted as expanded or contracted only if both edgeR and NoisET called the change significant, with noise models trained on biological replicates. For edgeR calls, a false discovery rate-adjusted p below 0.01 and a log2 fold-change threshold of 1 were applied. As an exploratory analysis of dynamics, max-normalized trajectories of the 1000 most abundant clonotypes were examined with PCA combined with hierarchical clustering. Separately sequenced CD4+ and CD8+ repertoires were used to assign the CD4 or CD8 phenotype of responding clones. In TCRdb, the public reads were trimmed at Q25 with fastp and aligned with MiXCR, with productive beta chains retained. Rows with one shared CDR3 protein collapse into an entry with the most common genes and DNA. Clone size and V and J calls follow TCRdb, not the original study. This sample gives fewer than 300,000 distinct CDR3 sequences in total; about a sixth of them show up just once. The top ten hold 23% of the sample.

Study-wide conclusions, independent of this receptor: SARS-CoV-2 specificity of the second-wave clones peaking on day 37 was not confirmed. Contracting CD4+ clones appeared mostly in the CM and EM memory subsets, whereas CD8+ clones were enriched in EMRA. From day 15 to 85, contracting clones showed balanced CD4/CD8 phenotypes, whereas a second wave of clones that expanded from day 15 to 37 leaned towards CD4+. Only two mild cases were covered by the study, and larger cohorts that include severe cases with pre-infection samples were considered necessary. Some responding clones were detected in pre-infection memory, suggesting pre-existing cross-reactive memory T cells joined the SARS-CoV-2 response.

This TCR derives from a man younger than 35 who had mild COVID-19 (a few samples of this study predate the infection). The sample titles of this study are shuffled in the database, so cell type and time point are left out; the donor was told from shared clones. Sample: PBMCs or a T cell subset sorted from them (not recorded which).

The CDR3 here reads CASTNGQPQHF. The DNA sequence is as follows: TGTGCCAGCACAAACGGGCAGCCCCAGCATTTT. Here the chain combines TRBV6-2 or TRBV6-3 and TRBJ1-5; no D gene call is confident. V and J are truncated by 7 bases and 7 bases respectively, leaving an intervening sequence of 8 bases. Inclusive of the bounding cysteine and phenylalanine, the CDR3 is 11 residues long. Just CDR3 DNA is preserved here, 33 bases in frame from base 1. The germline V gene provides CDR1 MNHEY and CDR2 SVGEGT.